This T cell receptor beta chain was captured in a study of shared clonotypes between healthy human individuals. At the level of the study: Plates per donor: three CD4 naive, three CD4 memory, two CD8 naive, one CD8 memory.

There were no recent acute infections or vaccinations among the donors, who were healthy HIV-negative adults. In the CD4+ fraction, cells were divided into CD45RA+ naive and CD45RA-negative memory subsets. This CDR3 has 12 residues. Germline V gives CDR1 GTSNPN, CDR2 SVGIG (reference sequence). Trimming left V 3 bases short and J 9 bases short, with 9 bases between. For sorted subsets, 200 ng DNA per replicate equaled around 28,000 T cell genomes. TCRdb keeps only in-frame clones here, not all; method: immunoSEQ multiplex PCR. Among roughly 1,000,000 clones listed, around three quarters were seen once.

The sample taken for sequencing was memory CD4+ T cells from PBMCs. Subset in this sample: CD45RA-negative fraction. The rearrangement uses TRBV30 and TRBJ1-6, with D unresolved. The origin of this receptor is a man aged 18 to 35 in good health. Some clones in this sample may be carry-over from other donors' samples. The CDR3 DNA reads TGTGCCTGGAGGTACCCCGGTTCACCCCTCCACTTT. Its protein product is CAWRYPGSPLHF.